Given below is one T cell receptor beta chain in context. Its antigen is not identified. TCRdb's copy holds only in-frame clones and misses some; the assay was immunoSEQ multiplex PCR. The profile shows roughly 35,000 clones, roughly 71% of them singletons. The sample comes from a study of immune evolution from preneoplasia to lung adenocarcinoma. Across the whole study: HLA loss of heterozygosity: 6% to 7.5% AIS, about 15% MIA, over 25% ADC, none AAH.

Between the mid-2010s and the late 2010s, patients underwent resection in Japan or China. Each case's diagnosis was confirmed by two pathologists on H&E. The CDR3 is 13 amino acids. The germline CDR1 and CDR2 sequences are SGHVS and FQNEAQ. V was cut by 1 base and J by 6 bases, with 9 bases left in between. General study findings and limits: Normal lung had the highest top T cell clone frequencies.

This chain joins TRBV7-8 and TRBJ2-5; D is undetermined. The source is a person aged 55 to 75 with lung adenocarcinoma. The sample was FFPE invasive lung adenocarcinoma tissue. CDR3 residues: CASSLVFGKTQYF. CDR3 DNA sequence: TGTGCCAGCAGCTTAGTTTTTGGCAAGACCCAGTACTTC.